This T cell receptor beta chain was observed in a study of siplizumab effects on memory and regulatory T cells. The assay covered approximately 10^5 TCR templates per sample. Clones were sequenced by immunoSEQ multiplex PCR, and TCRdb holds only the in-frame ones, with some missing. The data contain 87,000 or so clones, roughly 94% of them singletons. After removal of 4 bases from V and 3 bases from J, the junction contained 5 bases not matched to a gene. This CDR3 is built from 16 residues. Germline CDR1 reads MNHNS; CDR2 reads SASEGT. Remarks on this clone: What it binds is not known.

General study findings and limits: Siplizumab significantly decreased alloreactive sequences from unstimulated CD4+ memory cells. Naive T cells seemed more diverse than memory cells and seemed major alloresponse contributors. Researchers could not give a naive or memory phenotype to roughly 75-95% of proliferating CD4+ or CD8+ clones.

The chain has TRBV6-1 and TRBJ2-3; TRBD2 matches at 12 bases. The sample taken for sequencing was non-Treg CD4+ T cells sorted from blood. This sequence was found in a human donor in good health. The CDR3 loop is CASSALAGGQTDTQYF. The CDR3 DNA reads TGTGCCAGCAGTGCTCTAGCGGGGGGGCAAACAGATACGCAGTATTTT.